A selection of T cell receptor beta chains follows, all from one sample in a study of T cells in Graves' hyperthyroidism and ophthalmopathy. One entry per CDR3 protein, called by TCRdb with MiXCR from the multiplex PCR reads. Among nearly 600,000 distinct CDR3 sequences listed, 11% to 15% were seen once. Sequenced sample: blood. The receptors were gathered from a woman between 18 and 29 years old with Graves' ophthalmopathy. Both conserved end residues are part of each CDR3. A D gene is named only where the DNA matches it firmly. Rows give clone size only sometimes, using once, few, many, or a class for an expanded clone.

clone_size,d_call,j_call,v_call,cdr3_aa,cdr3_nt
many,TRBD2,TRBJ2-3,TRBV6-1,CASSEALLGLADSTDTQYF,TGTGCCAGCAGTGAAGCCCTATTGGGACTAGCGGATAGCACAGATACGCAGTATTTT
many,-,TRBJ2-4,TRBV9,CASSVNGDTKNIQYF,TGTGCCAGCAGCGTAAACGGGGACACCAAAAACATTCAGTACTTC
many,TRBD2,TRBJ2-7,TRBV10-3,CAIRWREGESYEQYF,TGTGCCATCAGATGGCGGGAGGGCGAATCCTACGAGCAGTACTTC
many,-,TRBJ2-1,TRBV3-1,CASSLRTAKGEQFF,TGTGCCAGCAGCCTCCGGACAGCTAAGGGTGAGCAGTTCTTC
many,-,TRBJ1-2,TRBV7-2,CASSPFSVGYTF,TGTGCCAGCAGCCCCTTTTCGGTTGGCTACACCTTC
many,-,TRBJ2-7,TRBV6-1,CASSERGTRGYEQYF,TGTGCCAGCAGTGAAAGAGGCACGAGAGGCTACGAGCAGTACTTC
-,-,TRBJ2-7,TRBV19,CASSGEFYEQYF,TGTGCCAGCTCTGGGGAATTCTACGAGCAGTACTTC
few,-,TRBJ1-2,TRBV7-8,CASSRPPQGLLGTGGYTF,TGTGCCAGCAGCCGACCCCCCCAGGGACTTCTTGGGACTGGCGGCTACACCTTC
many,-,TRBJ1-1,TRBV10-3,CAISLDRDEAFF,TGTGCCATCAGTCTGGACCGTGATGAAGCTTTCTTT
many,-,TRBJ1-5,TRBV7-2,CASSLGAGYSNQPQHF,TGTGCCAGCAGCTTAGGGGCGGGTTATAGCAATCAGCCCCAGCATTTT
many,-,TRBJ1-1,TRBV10-3,CAISDPSLLNTEAFF,TGTGCCATCAGTGATCCGTCCCTCTTGAACACTGAAGCTTTCTTT
-,-,TRBJ1-2,TRBV20-1,CSARATREGGYTF,TGCAGTGCTAGAGCAACGAGGGAGGGAGGCTACACCTTC
-,TRBD1,TRBJ2-1,TRBV7-3,CASSAPGTGAFDEQFF,TGTGCCAGCAGCGCGCCCGGGACAGGGGCGTTCGATGAGCAGTTCTTC
many,-,TRBJ2-5,TRBV6-1,CASPVRKETQYF,TGTGCCAGTCCGGTGCGGAAAGAGACCCAGTACTTC
many,-,TRBJ2-5,TRBV7-9,CASSLESGARETQYF,TGTGCCAGCAGCTTAGAATCGGGGGCGCGGGAGACCCAGTACTTC
many,TRBD2,TRBJ2-7,TRBV7-2,CASTFGTSGYEQYF,TGTGCCAGCACTTTTGGGACTAGCGGCTACGAGCAGTACTTC
many,TRBD2,TRBJ2-5,TRBV10-3,CAISEPVGGGFQETQYF,TGTGCCATCAGTGAGCCTGTCGGGGGAGGGTTCCAAGAGACCCAGTACTTC
many,TRBD1,TRBJ1-5,TRBV27,CASSPLGQGLNQPQHF,TGTGCCAGCAGTCCCCTGGGACAGGGCCTCAATCAGCCCCAGCATTTT
-,-,TRBJ2-1,TRBV4-3,CASSQGPAYNEQFF,TGCGCCAGCAGCCAAGGGCCGGCATACAATGAGCAGTTCTTC
-,TRBD1,TRBJ1-1,TRBV12-3/TRBV12-4,CASSRGQGEGNTEAFF,TGTGCCAGCAGTCGAGGACAGGGAGAGGGGAACACTGAAGCTTTCTTT
many,TRBD2,TRBJ2-1,TRBV5-1,CASSSSGRNYNEQFF,TGCGCCAGCAGCTCTAGCGGGAGAAACTACAATGAGCAGTTCTTC
many,TRBD2,TRBJ2-1,TRBV18,CASSQREAGEGRQFF,TGTGCCAGCTCACAGCGGGAAGCGGGAGAGGGAAGACAGTTCTTC
many,-,TRBJ2-1,TRBV12-3/TRBV12-4,CASSLLAYNEQFF,TGTGCCAGCAGTCTCCTAGCGTACAATGAGCAGTTCTTC
-,-,TRBJ2-1,TRBV29-1,CSYRPWTQVNEQFF,TGCAGCTACAGGCCGTGGACCCAGGTTAATGAGCAGTTCTTC
-,-,TRBJ1-2,TRBV6-2/TRBV6-3,CASSFDRRYGYTF,TGTGCCAGCAGTTTCGACAGACGCTATGGCTACACCTTC
many,-,TRBJ1-5,TRBV2,CASTEGLNQPQHF,TGTGCCAGCACCGAGGGGCTTAATCAGCCCCAGCATTTT
many,-,TRBJ2-2,TRBV28,CASSVSRDSGELFF,TGTGCCAGCAGTGTGAGCAGGGATTCCGGGGAGCTGTTTTTT
many,-,TRBJ1-1,TRBV19,CASSEGGGTEAFF,TGTGCCAGTAGTGAAGGGGGGGGAACTGAAGCTTTCTTT
many,TRBD2,TRBJ2-1,TRBV20-1,CSARVLAGAVEQFF,TGCAGTGCTAGAGTGCTAGCGGGAGCGGTTGAGCAGTTCTTC
many,-,TRBJ2-7,TRBV7-9,CASSLEIASYYEQYF,TGTGCCAGCAGCTTAGAGATAGCGAGCTACTACGAGCAGTACTTC
many,TRBD1,TRBJ2-7,TRBV4-3,CASSRGDRGHEQYF,TGCGCCAGCAGCCGAGGGGACAGGGGCCACGAGCAGTACTTC
-,-,TRBJ1-4,TRBV9,CASSVDGGAKEKLFF,TGTGCCAGCAGCGTAGATGGGGGGGCAAAAGAAAAACTGTTTTTT